Shown below are 10 T cell receptor beta chains from a single sample sequenced in a study of OX40 agonist ivuxolimab in advanced cancers. This table comes from immunoSEQ multiplex PCR, and its TCRdb copy is limited to in-frame clones, with some not included. The sample lists about 64,000 clones; around 84% were seen once. The specimen comprised CD4+ or CD8+ T cells sorted from blood, sampled in a trial of the OX40 agonist ivuxolimab. The source is an adult with an advanced solid tumor such as melanoma, head and neck, liver or kidney cancer.

The chain links TRBV11-3 to TRBJ2-3; tentative D call: TRBD1 (6 bases). Germline V gene sequence: CDR1 SGHNT, CDR2 YENEEA. The CDR3 spans 16 residues. The ends were cut back, 2 bases at V and 3 bases at J, with 15 bases in the middle. The CDR3 nucleotides are TGTGCCAGCAGCTTAAGACAGGCAGGGGAAACAGATACGCAGTATTTT. This gives the protein CASSLRQAGETDTQYF.

CDR3 DNA sequence: TGTGCCAGCTCACAAACCGGAGGGATCGATGAGCAGTTCTTC. Translating gives CASSQTGGIDEQFF. The genes are TRBV18 and TRBJ2-1, with D possibly TRBD2 on 6 matching bases. The CDR3 contains 14 residues. Trimming removed 4 bases at V and 8 bases at J, with 15 bases between. CDR1 and CDR2 from the germline V gene are KGHSH and LQKENI.

J is TRBJ2-3 and V is TRBV5-5, with D perhaps being TRBD1 or TRBD2 (6 bases each). The CDR3 length is 15 residues. Germline V lookup: CDR1 SGHKS, CDR2 YYEKEE (reference sequence). The V end was cut by 0 bases, the J end by 0 bases, with 8 bases between. CDR3 protein: CASSLAGASTDTQYF. CDR3 DNA: TGTGCCAGCAGCTTGGCGGGGGCTAGCACAGATACGCAGTATTTT.

Here the CDR3 reads CASSPRAAPRTYGYTF. The DNA of the CDR3 is TGCGCCAGCAGCCCCCGGGCCGCCCCCAGGACCTATGGCTACACCTTC. The chain links TRBV4-1 to TRBJ1-2; no firm D call. Per germline, CDR1 MGHRA and CDR2 YSYEKL. V shed 4 bases and J shed 4 bases, with 19 bases lying between them. This CDR3 is 16 amino acids long.

This chain connects TRBV18 to TRBJ1-1; D is perhaps TRBD1 (6 bases). V was shortened by 3 bases and J by 5 bases, with 13 bases between the two germline ends. CDR1 is KGHSH and CDR2 is LQKENI in the germline V gene. There are 14 residues in the CDR3. In DNA form, the CDR3 reads TGTGCCAGCTCACCGAGACAGGCCCCGACTGAAGCTTTCTTT. It codes for CASSPRQAPTEAFF.

This clone was seen more than once but under ten times. The V call is TRBV6-5, the J call TRBJ2-7; D unresolved. CDR1 MNHEY and CDR2 SVGAGI come from the germline V gene. Between the trimmed V and J ends, which lost 2 bases and 6 bases, there was a span of 5 bases. The length of the CDR3 is 11 residues. DNA for the CDR3: TGTGCCAGCAGTTACGGGTCCGAGCAGTACTTC. Its translation is CASSYGSEQYF.

This rearrangement joins TRBV2 to TRBJ1-4; D not resolved. The length of the CDR3 is 11 residues. The germline V and J ends were trimmed by 10 bases and 4 bases, with 7 bases remaining between them. CDR1 is SNHLY and CDR2 is FYNNEI in the germline V gene. The CDR3 sequence is CATGINEKLFF. The CDR3 DNA follows: TGTGCCACAGGAATTAATGAAAAACTGTTTTTT. Drawing the rest from reference TRBV2 and TRBJ1-4, the complete variable domain is EPEVTQTPSHQVTQMGQEVILRCVPISNHLYFYWYRQILGQKVEFLVSFYNNEISEKSEIFDDQFSVERPDGSNFTLKIRSTKLEDSAMYFCATGINEKLFFGSGTQLSVL.

The chain has TRBV28 and TRBJ1-1, with TRBD1 as a possible D gene (6 bases). Germline V gene lookup returns CDR1 MDHEN and CDR2 SYDVKM. This CDR3 contains 14 residues. V lost 0 bases and J 4 bases, leaving 9 bases between the germline ends. The CDR3: CASSLWGGATEAFF. The CDR3 coding sequence is TGTGCCAGCAGTTTATGGGGGGGCGCCACTGAAGCTTTCTTT.

This rearrangement joins TRBV4-2 to TRBJ2-7; D may be TRBD2 (6 bases). The CDR3 is 15 amino acids. V was trimmed by 0 bases and J by 0 bases, leaving 9 bases between them. Germline V gene sequence: CDR1 LGHNA, CDR2 YNFKEQ. CDR3 nucleotide sequence: TGTGCCAGCAGCCAAGAGTGGGGAGGCTCCTACGAGCAGTACTTC. Residues: CASSQEWGGSYEQYF.

The chain combines TRBV25-1 with TRBJ1-2, with 10 bases matching TRBD1. The CDR3 totals 16 residues. J lost 9 bases, V lost 0 bases, and 10 bases had no gene match. Germline CDR1 MGHDK, CDR2 SYGVNS. DNA for the CDR3: TGTGCCAGCAGTGAATATATTCGGGGACAGGGGATTCGCTACACCTTC. This gives the protein CASSEYIRGQGIRYTF.